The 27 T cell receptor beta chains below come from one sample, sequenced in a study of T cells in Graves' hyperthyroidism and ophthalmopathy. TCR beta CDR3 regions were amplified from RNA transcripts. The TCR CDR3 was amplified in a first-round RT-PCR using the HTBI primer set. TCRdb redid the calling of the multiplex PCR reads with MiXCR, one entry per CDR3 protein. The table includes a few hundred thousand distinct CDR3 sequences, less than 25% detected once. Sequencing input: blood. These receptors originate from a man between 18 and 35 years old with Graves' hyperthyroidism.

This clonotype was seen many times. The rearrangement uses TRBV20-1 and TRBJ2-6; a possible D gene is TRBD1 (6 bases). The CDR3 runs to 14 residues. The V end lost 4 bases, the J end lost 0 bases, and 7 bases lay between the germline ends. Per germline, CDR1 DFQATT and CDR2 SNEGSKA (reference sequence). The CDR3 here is CSAMTGSGANVLTF. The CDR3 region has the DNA TGCAGTGCTATGACAGGCTCTGGGGCCAACGTCCTGACTTTC.

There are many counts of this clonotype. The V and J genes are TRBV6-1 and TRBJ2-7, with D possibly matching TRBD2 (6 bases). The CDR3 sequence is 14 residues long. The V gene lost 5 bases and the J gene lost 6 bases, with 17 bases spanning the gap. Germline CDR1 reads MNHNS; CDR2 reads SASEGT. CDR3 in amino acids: CASSPGEERSEQYF. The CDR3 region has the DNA TGTGCCAGCAGTCCCGGGGAGGAGCGATCCGAGCAGTACTTC.

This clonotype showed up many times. Here the CDR3 reads CASSLWGEAGTEAFF. The CDR3 nucleotides read TGTGCCAGCAGTTTATGGGGTGAAGCGGGCACTGAAGCTTTCTTT. The chain employs TRBV28 and TRBJ1-1; D not certain. This CDR3 comprises 15 residues. The V gene's germline CDR1 is MDHEN and CDR2 SYDVKM. V was cut by 0 bases and J by 4 bases, with 12 bases left in between.

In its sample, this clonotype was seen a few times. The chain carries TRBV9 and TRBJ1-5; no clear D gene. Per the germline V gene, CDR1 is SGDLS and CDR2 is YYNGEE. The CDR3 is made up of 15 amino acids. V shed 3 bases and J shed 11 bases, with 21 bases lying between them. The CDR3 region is CASSAGVAGGVAQHF. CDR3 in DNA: TGTGCCAGCAGCGCCGGGGTGGCCGGTGGAGTGGCCCAGCATTTT.

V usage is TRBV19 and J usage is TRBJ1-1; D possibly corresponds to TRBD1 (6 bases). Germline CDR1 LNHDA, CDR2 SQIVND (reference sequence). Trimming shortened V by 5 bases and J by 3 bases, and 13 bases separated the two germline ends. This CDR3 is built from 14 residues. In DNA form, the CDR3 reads TGTGCCAGTAGTCCCCAGGGGCGGCACACTGAAGCTTTCTTT. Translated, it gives CASSPQGRHTEAFF.

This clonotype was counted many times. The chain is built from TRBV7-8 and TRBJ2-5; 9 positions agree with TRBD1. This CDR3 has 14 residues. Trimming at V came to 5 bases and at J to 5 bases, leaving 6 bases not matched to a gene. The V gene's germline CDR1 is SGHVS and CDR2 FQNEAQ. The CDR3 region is CASSNRGPRETQYF. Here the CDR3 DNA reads TGTGCCAGCAGCAACAGGGGGCCCCGGGAGACCCAGTACTTC.

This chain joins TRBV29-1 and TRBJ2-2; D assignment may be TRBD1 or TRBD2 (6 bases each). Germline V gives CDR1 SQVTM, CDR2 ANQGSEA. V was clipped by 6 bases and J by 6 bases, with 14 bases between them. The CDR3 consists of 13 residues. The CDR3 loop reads CSVAEGGAGELFF. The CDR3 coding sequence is TGCAGCGTGGCCGAGGGGGGTGCCGGGGAGCTGTTTTTT.

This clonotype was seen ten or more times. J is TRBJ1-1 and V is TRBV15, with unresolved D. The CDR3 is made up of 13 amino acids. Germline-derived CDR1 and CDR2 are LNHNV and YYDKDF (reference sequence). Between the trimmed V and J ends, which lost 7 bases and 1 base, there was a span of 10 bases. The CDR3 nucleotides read TGTGCCACCAAAAGGACGGGGAACACTGAAGCTTTCTTT. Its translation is CATKRTGNTEAFF. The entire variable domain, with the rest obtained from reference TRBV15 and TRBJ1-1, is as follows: DAMVIQNPRYQVTQFGKPVTLSCSQTLNHNVMYWYQQKSSQAPKLLFHYYDKDFNNEADTPDNFQSRRPNTSFCFLDIRSPGLGDTAMYLCATKRTGNTEAFFGQGTRLTVV.

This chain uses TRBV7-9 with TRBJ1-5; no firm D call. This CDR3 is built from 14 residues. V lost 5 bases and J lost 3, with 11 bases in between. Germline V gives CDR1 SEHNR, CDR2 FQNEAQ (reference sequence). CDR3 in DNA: TGTGCCAGCAGCGCCGGGCCGACCAATCAGCCCCAGCATTTT. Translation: CASSAGPTNQPQHF.

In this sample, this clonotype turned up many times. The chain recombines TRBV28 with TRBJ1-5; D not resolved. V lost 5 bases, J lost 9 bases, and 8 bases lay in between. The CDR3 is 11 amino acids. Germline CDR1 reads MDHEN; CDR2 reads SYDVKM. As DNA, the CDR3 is TGTGCCAGCAGTCCCATTGGGCCCCAGCATTTT. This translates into CASSPIGPQHF.

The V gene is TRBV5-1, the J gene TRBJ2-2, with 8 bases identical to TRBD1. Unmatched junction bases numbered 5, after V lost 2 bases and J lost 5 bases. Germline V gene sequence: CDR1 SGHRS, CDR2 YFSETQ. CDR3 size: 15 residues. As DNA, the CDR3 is TGCGCCAGCAGCTTCGGGACAGGTATAACCGGGGAGCTGTTTTTT. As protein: CASSFGTGITGELFF.

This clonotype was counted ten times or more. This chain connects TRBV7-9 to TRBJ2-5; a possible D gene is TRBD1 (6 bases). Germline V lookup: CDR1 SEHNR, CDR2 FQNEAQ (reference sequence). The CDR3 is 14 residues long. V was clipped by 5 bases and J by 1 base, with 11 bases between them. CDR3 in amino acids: CASSITGSQETQYF. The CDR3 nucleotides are TGTGCCAGCAGCATAACAGGGTCCCAAGAGACCCAGTACTTC.

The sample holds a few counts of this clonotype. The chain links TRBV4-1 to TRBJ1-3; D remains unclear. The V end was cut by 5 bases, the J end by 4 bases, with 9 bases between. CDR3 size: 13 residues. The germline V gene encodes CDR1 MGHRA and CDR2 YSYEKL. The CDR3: CASSYRRGNTIYF. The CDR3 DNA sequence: TGCGCCAGCAGCTACCGGAGAGGAAACACCATATATTTT.

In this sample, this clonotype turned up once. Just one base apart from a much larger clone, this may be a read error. CDR3 coding DNA: TGTGCCAGCAGCTTAGACAGGGGGCGTCCCTTAACTGGGGTCAACGTCCTGACTTTC. Protein sequence: CASSLDRGRPLTGVNVLTF. This chain connects TRBV11-2 to TRBJ2-6; 8 nucleotides line up with TRBD1. CDR1 is SGHAT, CDR2 FQNNGV, per germline. This CDR3 spans 19 amino acids.

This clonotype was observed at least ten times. The CDR3 loop is CASSYSLGSRGGANVLTF. In nucleotides, the CDR3 is TGTGCCAGCAGTTACTCGCTGGGGTCTCGTGGTGGGGCCAACGTCCTGACTTTC. V is TRBV6-2 or TRBV6-3 and J is TRBJ2-6; D is ambiguous. The V and J ends lost 0 bases and 3 bases respectively, with 15 bases between them. Germline CDR1 is MNHEY and CDR2 is SVGEGT. This CDR3 spans 18 amino acids.

The CDR3: CASSLSAGYNEQFF. The DNA for the CDR3 is TGTGCCAGCAGCTTATCCGCAGGGTACAATGAGCAGTTCTTC. The chain joins TRBV11-2 to TRBJ2-1; maybe TRBD1 (5 bases). Germline V CDR1 and CDR2: SGHAT, FQNNGV. V was trimmed by 2 bases and J by 4 bases, leaving 9 bases between them. The CDR3 runs to 14 residues. The complete variable domain, with remaining parts taken from reference TRBV11-2 and TRBJ2-1, reads EAGVAQSPRYKIIEKRQSVAFWCNPISGHATLYWYQQILGQGPKLLIQFQNNGVVDDSQLPKDRFSAERLKGVDSTLKIQPAKLEDSAVYLCASSLSAGYNEQFFGPGTRLTVL.

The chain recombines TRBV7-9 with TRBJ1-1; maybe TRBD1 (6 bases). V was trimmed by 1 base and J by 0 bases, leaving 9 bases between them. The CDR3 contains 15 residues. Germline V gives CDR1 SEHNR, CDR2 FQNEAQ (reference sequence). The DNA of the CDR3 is TGTGCCAGCAGCTTAGTGGGGGCTTTGAACACTGAAGCTTTCTTT. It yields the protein CASSLVGALNTEAFF.

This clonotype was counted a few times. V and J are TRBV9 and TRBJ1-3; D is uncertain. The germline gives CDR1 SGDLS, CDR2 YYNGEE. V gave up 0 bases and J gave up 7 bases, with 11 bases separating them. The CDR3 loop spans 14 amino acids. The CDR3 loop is CASSVGGLGNTIYF. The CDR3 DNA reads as TGTGCCAGCAGCGTAGGAGGGCTCGGGAACACCATATATTTT.

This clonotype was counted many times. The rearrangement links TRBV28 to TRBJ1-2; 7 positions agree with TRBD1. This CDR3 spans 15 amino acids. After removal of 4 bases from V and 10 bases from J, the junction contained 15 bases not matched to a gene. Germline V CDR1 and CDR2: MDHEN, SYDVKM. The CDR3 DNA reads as TGTGCCAGCAGTTCCCCCCCCGGGACAGACCTATTCTACACCTTC. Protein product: CASSSPPGTDLFYTF.

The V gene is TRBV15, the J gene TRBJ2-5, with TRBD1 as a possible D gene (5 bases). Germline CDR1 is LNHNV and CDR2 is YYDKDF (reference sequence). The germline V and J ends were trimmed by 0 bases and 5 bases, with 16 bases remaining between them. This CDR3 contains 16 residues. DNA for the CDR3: TGTGCCACCAGCAGAGATCGGCAGGGCGGTTGGGAGACCCAGTACTTC. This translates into CATSRDRQGGWETQYF. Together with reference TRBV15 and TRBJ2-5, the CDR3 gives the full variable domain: DAMVIQNPRYQVTQFGKPVTLSCSQTLNHNVMYWYQQKSSQAPKLLFHYYDKDFNNEADTPDNFQSRRPNTSFCFLDIRSPGLGDTAMYLCATSRDRQGGWETQYFGPGTRLLVL.

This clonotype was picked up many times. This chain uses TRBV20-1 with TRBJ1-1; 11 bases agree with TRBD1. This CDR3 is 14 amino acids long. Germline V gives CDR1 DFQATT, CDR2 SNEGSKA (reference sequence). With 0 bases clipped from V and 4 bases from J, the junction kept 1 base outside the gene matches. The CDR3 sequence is CSAREGQGVTEAFF. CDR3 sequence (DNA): TGCAGTGCTAGAGAGGGACAGGGGGTCACTGAAGCTTTCTTT.

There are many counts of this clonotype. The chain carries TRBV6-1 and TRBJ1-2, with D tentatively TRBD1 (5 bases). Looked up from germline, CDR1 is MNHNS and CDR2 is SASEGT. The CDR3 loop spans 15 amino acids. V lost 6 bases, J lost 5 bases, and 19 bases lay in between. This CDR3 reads CASSEIDSPLYGYTF. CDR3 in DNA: TGTGCCAGCAGCGAAATCGACAGCCCTTTATATGGCTACACCTTC.

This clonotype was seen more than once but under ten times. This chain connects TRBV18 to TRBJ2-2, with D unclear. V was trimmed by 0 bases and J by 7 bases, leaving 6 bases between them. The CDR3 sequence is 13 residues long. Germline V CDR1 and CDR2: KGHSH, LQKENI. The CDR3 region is CASSPPDRGELFF. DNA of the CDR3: TGTGCCAGCTCACCACCCGACCGCGGGGAGCTGTTTTTT.

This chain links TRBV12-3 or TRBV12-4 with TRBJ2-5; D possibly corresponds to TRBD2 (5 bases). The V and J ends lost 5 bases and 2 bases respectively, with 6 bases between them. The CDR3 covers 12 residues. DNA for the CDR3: TGTGCCAGCAGTCGGGATCAAGAGACCCAGTACTTC. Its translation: CASSRDQETQYF.

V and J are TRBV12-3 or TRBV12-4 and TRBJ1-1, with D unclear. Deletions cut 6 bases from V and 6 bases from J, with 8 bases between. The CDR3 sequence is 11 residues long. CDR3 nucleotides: TGTGCCAGCAGGCAGGACCCTGAAGCTTTCTTT. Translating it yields CASRQDPEAFF.

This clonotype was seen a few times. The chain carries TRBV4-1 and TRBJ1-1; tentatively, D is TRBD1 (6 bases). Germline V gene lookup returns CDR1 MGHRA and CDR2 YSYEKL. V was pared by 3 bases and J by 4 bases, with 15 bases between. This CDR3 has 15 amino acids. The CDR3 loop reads CASSHLDGGGTEAFF. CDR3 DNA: TGCGCCAGCAGCCACCTGGACGGAGGGGGCACTGAAGCTTTCTTT.

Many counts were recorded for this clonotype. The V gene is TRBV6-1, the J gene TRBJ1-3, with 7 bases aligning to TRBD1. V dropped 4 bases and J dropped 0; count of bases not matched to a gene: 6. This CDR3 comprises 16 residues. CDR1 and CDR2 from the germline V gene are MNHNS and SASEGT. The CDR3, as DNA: TGTGCCAGCAGTGGGGACAGTCGATACTCTGGAAACACCATATATTTT. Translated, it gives CASSGDSRYSGNTIYF.